This TCR beta chain originates from a study of blood T cell repertoires in COVID-19. Study information: The cDNA or gDNA used as material had been derived from T cells, B-cell-depleted T cells, or PBMCs.

Enrollment of patients from Seattle took place during active infection, with longitudinal follow-up. The CDR3 length is 18 residues. As processed by the authors: For nucleated cells, counts were estimated from reference gene primer amplification. Libraries were prepared by immunoSEQ multiplex PCR; TCRdb keeps only in-frame clonotypes and omits some of them. The DNA was the basis for D and trimming; V, J and clone size are from that table. The top ten clones hold roughly 5% of a sample with about 120,000 clones, around 85% of them seen once. The chain couples TRBV21-1 to TRBJ2-3; whether TRBD2, the table's D call, matches the DNA was not checked. TRBV21-1 is termed a pseudogene. This receptor was taken from a woman aged 60-75 years with COVID-19, enrolled during active disease. The specimen sequenced was peripheral blood. CDR3 sequence reads: CASSNGACSGYNTDTQYF. CDR3 nucleotides: TGTGCCAGCAGCAATGGGGCATGTAGCGGGTATAATACAGATACGCAGTATTTT.